A single sample gave rise to the 29 T cell receptor beta chains below, sequenced in a study of T cell changes during pregnancy in multiple sclerosis. Libraries were prepared by immunoSEQ multiplex PCR; TCRdb keeps only in-frame clonotypes and omits some of them. The table records about 39,000 clones, around 93% of them present only once. The sample consisted of CD4+ T cells from peripheral blood mononuclear cells, taken after pregnancy. These receptors came from a female donor with multiple sclerosis, enrolled in a pregnancy study.

The gene calls are TRBV23-1 and TRBJ1-4; D gene ambiguous. TRBV23-1 falls under the ORF class, with uncertain function. V lost 6 bases, J lost 8 bases, and 13 bases lay in between. The CDR3 has 13 residues. In DNA, the CDR3 is TGCGCCAGCAGCCCAGGCCGCCAAGAAAAACTGTTTTTT. Encoded protein: CASSPGRQEKLFF.

V and J are TRBV29-1 and TRBJ2-3; perhaps TRBD2 as D (6 bases). Trimming removed 4 bases from V and 1 base from J, with 9 bases in between. This CDR3 spans 13 amino acids. Germline CDR1 SQVTM, CDR2 ANQGSEA. The CDR3, as DNA: TGCAGCGTTGGGCGGGAACGCACAGATACGCAGTATTTT. Protein product: CSVGRERTDTQYF.

This chain uses TRBV6-1 with TRBJ2-2, with 7 nucleotides matching TRBD2. The CDR3 is 14 amino acids. Germline CDR1 and CDR2: MNHNS and SASEGT. Trimming removed 4 bases from V and 5 bases from J; junction bases left unmatched: 4. DNA for the CDR3: TGTGCCAGCAGTGTCCCCGGGGGGACCGGGGAGCTGTTTTTT. It encodes CASSVPGGTGELFF.

V is TRBV5-1 and J is TRBJ2-7; TRBD1 matches 7 bases. The V segment lost 4 bases and the J segment 3 bases; nucleotides outside the gene matches: 16. Germline V gene lookup returns CDR1 SGHRS and CDR2 YFSETQ. The CDR3 contains 17 residues. CDR3 amino acids: CASSLAGLDRRNYEQYF. CDR3 DNA: TGCGCCAGCAGCCTGGCCGGTTTGGACAGGCGAAACTACGAGCAGTACTTC.

The J gene is TRBJ2-5, the V gene TRBV7-9; possibly TRBD1 for D (5 bases). Trimming pared 1 base from V and 2 bases from J, leaving 5 bases between. This CDR3 has 13 residues. Germline values: CDR1 SEHNR, CDR2 FQNEAQ (reference sequence). The CDR3 region is CASSLGQQETQYF. In DNA, the CDR3 is TGTGCCAGCAGCTTAGGACAGCAAGAGACCCAGTACTTC.

V is TRBV27 and J is TRBJ2-1; TRBD1 matches 8 bases. Germline-derived CDR1 and CDR2 are MNHEY and SMNVEV (reference sequence). Unmatched junction bases numbered 5, after V lost 5 bases and J lost 8 bases. This CDR3 is 13 amino acids long. The CDR3: CASSPQGGDEQFF. CDR3 coding DNA: TGTGCCAGCAGTCCACAGGGGGGCGATGAGCAGTTCTTC.

This chain links TRBV7-9 with TRBJ2-7, with D possibly matching TRBD1 (6 bases). The CDR3 runs to 15 residues. Between the trimmed V and J ends, which lost 5 bases and 2 bases, there was a span of 16 bases. Germline V CDR1 and CDR2: SEHNR, FQNEAQ (reference sequence). The CDR3 sequence is CASSQTRGQAYEQYF. CDR3 DNA sequence: TGTGCCAGCAGCCAAACGAGGGGACAAGCCTACGAGCAGTACTTC.

This sequence joins TRBV4-1 and TRBJ2-5; the D is unclear. Trimming stripped 5 bases from V and 2 bases from J, with 15 bases between. CDR3 length: 15 amino acids. Germline V gene data show CDR1 as MGHRA and CDR2 as YSYEKL. CDR3 in DNA: TGCGCCAGCAGCTTTCAGGAAGCTATACAAGAGACCCAGTACTTC. Translated: CASSFQEAIQETQYF.

This chain joins TRBV6-1 and TRBJ2-7; 9 bases align to TRBD1. The CDR3 is made up of 14 amino acids. V was pared by 6 bases and J by 2 bases, with 5 bases of the junction left unmatched. The germline V gene has CDR1 MNHNS and CDR2 SASEGT. The DNA for the CDR3 is TGTGCCAGCAGAACCGGGACAGGGCCCTACGAGCAGTACTTC. Encoded protein: CASRTGTGPYEQYF.

This chain connects TRBV29-1 to TRBJ1-1; 9 bases align to TRBD1. CDR3 length equals 14 residues. The germline V gene encodes CDR1 SQVTM and CDR2 ANQGSEA. J was trimmed by 5 bases and V by 6 bases; bases with no gene match: 10. The CDR3 DNA sequence: TGCAGCGTAACCAACAGGGGGCGGCGGACTGAAGCTTTCTTT. As protein: CSVTNRGRRTEAFF.

Of note for this clone: One junction end disagrees with the germline gene, perhaps due to a read error. V usage is TRBV7-7 and J usage is TRBJ1-3; 7 bases map to TRBD1. Per germline, CDR1 SSHAT and CDR2 FNYEAQ (reference sequence). This CDR3 has 13 amino acids. The CDR3 region has the DNA TGTGCTAGCAGCCCAGGGGGTGGAAACACCATATATTTT. Its translation: CASSPGGGNTIYF.

The chain is built from TRBV27 and TRBJ2-3, with a tentative D call TRBD1 (6 bases). Between the trimmed V and J ends, which lost 2 bases and 5 bases, there was a span of 17 bases. The V gene's germline CDR1 is MNHEY and CDR2 SMNVEV (reference sequence). This CDR3 is 16 amino acids long. CDR3 coding DNA: TGTGCCAGCAGTTTAGGGGTCAGGGGATCAGGAGATACGCAGTATTTT. Residues: CASSLGVRGSGDTQYF.

The chain has TRBV29-1 and TRBJ1-1, with D perhaps TRBD1 (5 bases). Germline CDR1 reads SQVTM; CDR2 reads ANQGSEA. The CDR3 extends over 14 amino acids. V lost 4 bases to trimming and J lost 0 bases, with 12 bases between them. CDR3 sequence: CSVGLTVMNTEAFF. In nucleotides, the CDR3 is TGCAGCGTTGGGTTGACAGTCATGAACACTGAAGCTTTCTTT.

The V call is TRBV19, the J call TRBJ2-7, with a possible D match to TRBD2 (6 bases). The V gene lost 3 bases and the J gene lost 0 bases, with 9 bases spanning the gap. This CDR3 contains 14 residues. Germline CDR1 LNHDA, CDR2 SQIVND (reference sequence). The CDR3 protein is CASSILGGSYEQYF. The DNA for the CDR3 is TGTGCCAGTAGTATTCTGGGAGGCTCCTACGAGCAGTACTTC.

This rearrangement joins TRBV28 to TRBJ2-7; TRBD1 aligns across 7 bases. Trimming took 6 bases from V and 2 from J; bases not matched to a gene: 1. The CDR3 has 12 amino acids. Germline V gene lookup returns CDR1 MDHEN and CDR2 SYDVKM. CDR3 DNA: TGTGCCAGCAGCCAGGGGGCCTACGAGCAGTACTTC. This codes for CASSQGAYEQYF.

The chain is built from TRBV7-9 and TRBJ2-3; 12 bases match TRBD2. After removal of 0 bases from V and 5 bases from J, the junction contained 3 bases not matched to a gene. This CDR3 comprises 16 residues. Germline CDR1 is SEHNR and CDR2 is FQNEAQ (reference sequence). The CDR3 protein is CASSLALAGGQDTQYF. The CDR3 DNA reads TGTGCCAGCAGCTTAGCTCTAGCGGGGGGGCAAGATACGCAGTATTTT.

The V call is TRBV6-1, the J call TRBJ1-5, with 8 bases fitting TRBD1. The germline gives CDR1 MNHNS, CDR2 SASEGT. V shed 2 bases and J 5 bases; nucleotides not matched to a gene: 5. The CDR3 loop spans 15 amino acids. The CDR3 DNA is TGTGCCAGCAGTGAAAATGACAGGGGTCATCAGCCCCAGCATTTT. Protein: CASSENDRGHQPQHF.

This rearrangement joins TRBV18 to TRBJ2-7; D gene unclear. Germline lookup yields CDR1 KGHSH and CDR2 LQKENI. The CDR3 has 12 amino acids. V lost 0 bases and J lost 10, with 10 bases in between. For the CDR3, the DNA is TGTGCCAGCTCACCACCCGGCGGAGCACAGTACTTC. This codes for CASSPPGGAQYF.

As for this clone: The same CDR3 can be traced to other DNA sequences in this sample. The gene calls are TRBV5-1 and TRBJ1-1; D not resolved. There are 15 residues in the CDR3. Trimming cost V 4 bases and J 1 base, with 14 bases left between them. Germline CDR1 is SGHRS and CDR2 is YFSETQ. CDR3 region: CASSLERIPNTEAFF. The CDR3 DNA sequence: TGCGCCAGCAGCCTAGAACGGATACCGAACACTGAAGCTTTCTTT. Full variable domain (missing parts from reference TRBV5-1 and TRBJ1-1): KAGVTQTPRYLIKTRGQQVTLSCSPISGHRSVSWYQQTPGQGLQFLFEYFSETQRNKGNFPGRFSGRQFSNSRSEMNVSTLELGDSALYLCASSLERIPNTEAFFGQGTRLTVV.

The V call is TRBV9, the J call TRBJ1-3; 7 bases map to TRBD1. Germline CDR1 and CDR2: SGDLS and YYNGEE. The CDR3 spans 15 residues. The junction had 5 bases not matched to a gene; V was cut back by 3 bases and J by 2 bases. As DNA, the CDR3 is TGTGCCAGCAGCGGACGAACAGGGGCTGGAAACACCATATATTTT. Its protein is CASSGRTGAGNTIYF.

V gene TRBV30 combines with J gene TRBJ1-6, with D possibly matching TRBD1 (5 bases). The CDR3 sequence is 14 residues long. With 3 bases removed from V and 6 bases from J, the gap between germline ends came to 12 bases. Germline-derived CDR1 and CDR2 are GTSNPN and SVGIG (reference sequence). Here the CDR3 reads CAWSLTASNSPLHF. The CDR3, as DNA: TGTGCCTGGAGCCTGACAGCCTCTAATTCACCCCTCCACTTT.

The chain has TRBV9 and TRBJ2-5, with a tentative D call TRBD1 (5 bases). The CDR3 consists of 14 residues. Trimming pared 4 bases from V and 3 bases from J, leaving 13 bases between. The germline V gene encodes CDR1 SGDLS and CDR2 YYNGEE. CDR3 protein: CASSPHLGEETQYF. DNA for the CDR3: TGTGCCAGCAGCCCGCACTTAGGGGAAGAGACCCAGTACTTC.

This chain uses TRBV6-1 with TRBJ1-3; D gene uncertain. The CDR3 has 15 residues. Trimming removed 6 bases from V and 0 bases from J, with 12 bases in between. The germline V gene encodes CDR1 MNHNS and CDR2 SASEGT. The CDR3 DNA follows: TGTGCCAGCAGACTGACATCCGACTCTGGAAACACCATATATTTT. Translation: CASRLTSDSGNTIYF.

The genes are TRBV7-9 and TRBJ1-5; TRBD1 aligns across 10 bases. The CDR3 has 15 amino acids. The V gene's germline CDR1 is SEHNR and CDR2 FQNEAQ (reference sequence). Trimming cost V 5 bases and J 5 bases; bases outside gene matches: 6. The CDR3 DNA follows: TGTGCCAGCAGCCTGACAGGGGGCCGGGATCAGCCCCAGCATTTT. It is translated as CASSLTGGRDQPQHF.

The chain has TRBV13 and TRBJ2-1, with 8 bases lining up with TRBD2. Germline CDR1 is PRHDT and CDR2 is FYEKMQ (reference sequence). The V gene end was trimmed by 5 bases and the J gene end by 4 bases; junction bases not matched to a gene: 10. The CDR3 contains 16 residues. The CDR3 sequence is CASSPPTSGEYNEQFF. CDR3 nucleotide sequence: TGTGCCAGCAGCCCCCCTACTAGCGGAGAGTACAATGAGCAGTTCTTC. The entire variable domain, with the rest obtained from reference TRBV13 and TRBJ2-1, is as follows: AAGVIQSPRHLIKEKRETATLKCYPIPRHDTVYWYQQGPGQDPQFLISFYEKMQSDKGSIPDRFSAQQFSDYHSELNMSSLELGDSALYFCASSPPTSGEYNEQFFGPGTRLTVL.

This chain connects TRBV6-1 to TRBJ2-7; weak D call: TRBD1 (5 bases). The CDR3 length is 14 residues. V gave up 1 base and J gave up 0 bases, with 7 bases separating them. Per germline, CDR1 MNHNS and CDR2 SASEGT. The CDR3 DNA reads as TGTGCCAGCAGTGAAGGGGGCACCTCCTACGAGCAGTACTTC. Its translation: CASSEGGTSYEQYF.

The rearrangement uses TRBV2 and TRBJ2-6; 7 nucleotides line up with TRBD1. Unmatched junction bases numbered 3, after V lost 6 bases and J lost 4 bases. From germline, CDR1 is SNHLY and CDR2 FYNNEI. The CDR3 extends over 14 amino acids. The CDR3 here is CASRDRVGANVLTF. The CDR3 DNA sequence: TGTGCCAGCAGAGACAGGGTCGGGGCCAACGTCCTGACTTTC.

The gene calls are TRBV4-1 and TRBJ2-2; a weak D match, TRBD2 (6 bases). This CDR3 comprises 16 residues. Looked up from germline, CDR1 is MGHRA and CDR2 is YSYEKL. The V end lost 5 bases, the J end lost 2 bases, and 15 bases lay between the germline ends. The CDR3 loop reads CASSSYGGVNTGELFF. The DNA for the CDR3 is TGCGCCAGCAGCTCCTATGGAGGGGTTAACACCGGGGAGCTGTTTTTT.

The chain joins TRBV7-2 to TRBJ1-3; possibly TRBD1 for D (6 bases). Trimming stripped 0 bases from V and 0 bases from J, with 12 bases between. Germline CDR1 is SGHTA and CDR2 is FQGNSA. There are 17 residues in the CDR3. CDR3 DNA: TGTGCCAGCAGCTTAGCAGACAGGACCTTCTCTGGAAACACCATATATTTT. Its protein is CASSLADRTFSGNTIYF.